This T cell receptor (beta chain) was observed in a study of identical twins. Study findings and constraints: The presence of invariant MAIT and iNKT cells could partly confound analyses of zero-insertion sequences.

The CDR3 runs to 16 residues. Germline CDR1 SGHAT, CDR2 FQNNGV. V gave up 7 bases and J gave up 3 bases, with 18 bases separating them. A universal primer site was added by template switching, and unique molecular identifiers were carried by the cDNA. TCRdb re-derived calls from the 5' RACE reads in MiXCR, one entry per CDR3 protein. The profile shows about 260,000 distinct CDR3 sequences, about 7% of them singletons. Of note for this clonotype: Its antigen is not identified.

All of the donors were Caucasians in good health. The same data also contributed to another study, on yellow fever vaccine responses in identical twins. This second study says: Reportedly, the response of twins' T cells to the vaccine seemed partly convergent, partly personalized.

The chain is built from TRBV11-2 and TRBJ2-2, with D tentatively TRBD2 (7 bases). This clonotype originated in a woman in her late teens or twenties in good health. The sequencing sample was made of memory (CD45RO+) T cells sorted from blood. The CDR3 is CASIQRGGLYTGELFF. The CDR3 DNA reads as TGTGCCAGCATCCAGAGGGGGGGGTTATACACCGGGGAGCTGTTTTTT.